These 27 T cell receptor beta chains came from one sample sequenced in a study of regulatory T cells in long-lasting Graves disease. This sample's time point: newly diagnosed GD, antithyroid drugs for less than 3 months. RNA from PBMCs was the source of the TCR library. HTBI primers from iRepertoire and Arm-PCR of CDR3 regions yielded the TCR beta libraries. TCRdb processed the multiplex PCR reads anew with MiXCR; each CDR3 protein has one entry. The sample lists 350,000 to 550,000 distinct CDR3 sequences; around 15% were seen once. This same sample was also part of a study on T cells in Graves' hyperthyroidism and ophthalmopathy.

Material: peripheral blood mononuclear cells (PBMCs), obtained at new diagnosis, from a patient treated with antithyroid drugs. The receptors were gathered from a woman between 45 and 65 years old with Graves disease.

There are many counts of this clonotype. This CDR3 is CSVPGEDNQPQHF. In DNA form, the CDR3 reads TGCAGCGTGCCGGGGGAGGATAATCAGCCCCAGCATTTT. The rearrangement joins TRBV29-1 to TRBJ1-5, with a weak D call TRBD1 (5 bases). The CDR3 consists of 13 residues. CDR1 is SQVTM and CDR2 is ANQGSEA in the germline V gene. V lost 6 bases to trimming and J lost 4 bases, with 13 bases between them.

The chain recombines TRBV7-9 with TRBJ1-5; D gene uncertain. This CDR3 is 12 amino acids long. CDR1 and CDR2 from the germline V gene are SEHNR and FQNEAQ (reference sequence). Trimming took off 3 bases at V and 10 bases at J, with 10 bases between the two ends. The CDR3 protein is CASSFVEGPQHF. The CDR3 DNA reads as TGTGCCAGCAGCTTTGTTGAAGGACCCCAGCATTTT.

The CDR3 region is CASSETAGGLAFF. The CDR3 DNA reads as TGTGCCAGCAGTGAAACAGCAGGGGGCCTAGCTTTCTTT. The V gene is TRBV25-1, the J gene TRBJ1-1; 8 bases align to TRBD1. The CDR3 is 13 amino acids. In germline, CDR1 is MGHDK, CDR2 SYGVNS. V lost 2 bases to trimming and J lost 10 bases; unmatched junction nucleotides: 6.

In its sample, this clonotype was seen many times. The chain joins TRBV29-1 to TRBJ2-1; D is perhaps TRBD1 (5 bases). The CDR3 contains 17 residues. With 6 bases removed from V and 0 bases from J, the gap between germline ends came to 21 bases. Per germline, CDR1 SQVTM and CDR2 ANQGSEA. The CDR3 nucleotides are TGCAGCGTCCCGCAAAACCACAGGTCCTCCTCCTACAATGAGCAGTTCTTC. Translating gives CSVPQNHRSSSYNEQFF.

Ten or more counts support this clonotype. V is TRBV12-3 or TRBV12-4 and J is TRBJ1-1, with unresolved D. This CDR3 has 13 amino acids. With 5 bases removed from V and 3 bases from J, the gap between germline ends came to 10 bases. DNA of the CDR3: TGTGCCAGCAGTACCCTCCGGTACACTGAAGCTTTCTTT. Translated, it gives CASSTLRYTEAFF.

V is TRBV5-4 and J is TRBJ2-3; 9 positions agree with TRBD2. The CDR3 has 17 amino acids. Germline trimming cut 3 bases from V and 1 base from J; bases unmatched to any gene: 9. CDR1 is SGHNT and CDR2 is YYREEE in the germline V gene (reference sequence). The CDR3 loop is CASSWDSTSGGTDTQYF. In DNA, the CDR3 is TGTGCCAGCAGCTGGGACTCGACTAGCGGCGGCACAGATACGCAGTATTTT.

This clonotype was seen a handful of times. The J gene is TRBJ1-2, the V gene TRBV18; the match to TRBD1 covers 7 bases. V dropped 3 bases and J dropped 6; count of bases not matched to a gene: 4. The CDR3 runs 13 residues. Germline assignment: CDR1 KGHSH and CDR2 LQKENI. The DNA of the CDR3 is TGTGCCAGCTCACCGGACGGGACAGATGGCTACACCTTC. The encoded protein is CASSPDGTDGYTF.

CDR3 coding DNA: TGTGCCAGCAGCTTACAACAGGCCCACTATGGCTACACCTTC. Translation: CASSLQQAHYGYTF. The chain employs TRBV5-4 and TRBJ1-2; maybe TRBD1 (5 bases). The CDR3 has 14 amino acids. V lost 2 bases, J lost 3 bases, and 11 bases lay in between. The germline V gene encodes CDR1 SGHNT and CDR2 YYREEE (reference sequence).

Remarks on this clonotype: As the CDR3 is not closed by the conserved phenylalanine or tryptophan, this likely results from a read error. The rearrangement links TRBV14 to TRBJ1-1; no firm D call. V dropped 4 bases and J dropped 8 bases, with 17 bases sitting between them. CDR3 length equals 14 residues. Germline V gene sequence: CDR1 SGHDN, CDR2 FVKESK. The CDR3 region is CASSPYGPAGEAFS. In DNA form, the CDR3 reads TGTGCCAGCAGCCCCTACGGCCCGGCAGGAGAAGCTTTCTCT.

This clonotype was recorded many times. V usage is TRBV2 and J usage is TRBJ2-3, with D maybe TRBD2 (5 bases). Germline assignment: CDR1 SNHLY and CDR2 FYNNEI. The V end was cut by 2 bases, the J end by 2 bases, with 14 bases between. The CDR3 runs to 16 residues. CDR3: CASSEQAAAVTDTQYF. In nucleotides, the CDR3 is TGTGCCAGCAGTGAACAGGCAGCGGCCGTCACAGATACGCAGTATTTT.

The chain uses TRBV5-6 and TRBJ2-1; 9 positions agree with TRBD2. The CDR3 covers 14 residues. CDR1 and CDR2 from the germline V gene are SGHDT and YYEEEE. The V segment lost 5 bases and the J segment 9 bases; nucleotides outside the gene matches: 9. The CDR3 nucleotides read TGTGCCAGCAGTTACGGACTAGCGTCTCCTGAGCAGTTCTTC. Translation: CASSYGLASPEQFF.

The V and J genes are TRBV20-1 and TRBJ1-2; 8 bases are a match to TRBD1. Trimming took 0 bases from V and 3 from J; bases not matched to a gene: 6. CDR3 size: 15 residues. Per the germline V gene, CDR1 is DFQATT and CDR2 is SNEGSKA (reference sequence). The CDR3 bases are TGCAGTGCTAGAGATGACAGGGGCGCGGACTATGGCTACACCTTC. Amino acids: CSARDDRGADYGYTF.

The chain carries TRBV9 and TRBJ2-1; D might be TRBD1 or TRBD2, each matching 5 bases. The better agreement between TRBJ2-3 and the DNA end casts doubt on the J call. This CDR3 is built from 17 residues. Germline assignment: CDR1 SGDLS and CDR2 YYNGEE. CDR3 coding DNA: TGTGCCAGCAGCGTAGGTCGGGGCGAGAGATACACAGATACGCAGTATTTT. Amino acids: CASSVGRGERYTDTQYF.

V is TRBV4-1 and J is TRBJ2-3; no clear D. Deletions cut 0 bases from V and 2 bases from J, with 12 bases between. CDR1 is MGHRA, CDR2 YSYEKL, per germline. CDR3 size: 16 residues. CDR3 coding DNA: TGCGCCAGCAGCCAAGATCTTGGGGTCCCCACAGATACGCAGTATTTT. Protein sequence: CASSQDLGVPTDTQYF.

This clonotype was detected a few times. CDR3 nucleotides: TGTGCCAGCAGTTACTTGCCGGGACAGGAGGACACAGATACGCAGTATTTT. Amino acid sequence: CASSYLPGQEDTDTQYF. The rearrangement joins TRBV6-5 to TRBJ2-3; 8 bases match TRBD1. V was pared by 1 base and J by 2 bases, with 8 bases of the junction left unmatched. The germline V gene encodes CDR1 MNHEY and CDR2 SVGAGI. The length of the CDR3 is 17 residues.

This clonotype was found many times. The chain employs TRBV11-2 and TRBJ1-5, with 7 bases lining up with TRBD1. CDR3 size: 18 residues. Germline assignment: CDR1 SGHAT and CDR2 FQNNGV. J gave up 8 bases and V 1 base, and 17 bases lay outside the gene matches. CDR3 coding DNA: TGTGCCAGCAGCTTAGTTCAGGGACAGTTCCTATGGCGGGAGCCCCAGCATTTT. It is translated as CASSLVQGQFLWREPQHF.

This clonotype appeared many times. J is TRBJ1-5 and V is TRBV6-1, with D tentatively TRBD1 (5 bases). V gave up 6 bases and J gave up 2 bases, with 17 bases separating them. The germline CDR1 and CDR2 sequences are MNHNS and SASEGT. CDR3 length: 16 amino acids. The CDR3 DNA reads TGTGCCAGCAGCAACACCAGGGAGGTTGGCAATCAGCCCCAGCATTTT. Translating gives CASSNTREVGNQPQHF.

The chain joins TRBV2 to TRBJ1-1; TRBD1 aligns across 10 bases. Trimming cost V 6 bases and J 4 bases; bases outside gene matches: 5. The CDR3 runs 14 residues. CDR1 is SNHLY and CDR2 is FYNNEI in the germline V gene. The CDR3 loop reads CASRLTGGFTEAFF. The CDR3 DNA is TGTGCCAGCAGACTGACAGGGGGCTTCACTGAAGCTTTCTTT.

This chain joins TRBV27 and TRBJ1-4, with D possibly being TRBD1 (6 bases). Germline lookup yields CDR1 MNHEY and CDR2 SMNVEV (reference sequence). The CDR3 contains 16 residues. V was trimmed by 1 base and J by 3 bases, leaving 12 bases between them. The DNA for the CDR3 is TGTGCCAGCAGTTTATTGGGGGGCCAGGCTAATGAAAAACTGTTTTTT. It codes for CASSLLGGQANEKLFF.

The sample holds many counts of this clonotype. CDR3 in amino acids: CAISVGQREETQYF. CDR3 bases: TGTGCCATCAGTGTAGGACAGCGCGAAGAGACCCAGTACTTC. The V gene is TRBV10-3, the J gene TRBJ2-5, with D perhaps matching TRBD1 (6 bases). Per germline, CDR1 ENHRY and CDR2 SYGVKD. The length of the CDR3 is 14 residues. The V end lost 4 bases, the J end lost 3 bases, and 12 bases lay between the germline ends.

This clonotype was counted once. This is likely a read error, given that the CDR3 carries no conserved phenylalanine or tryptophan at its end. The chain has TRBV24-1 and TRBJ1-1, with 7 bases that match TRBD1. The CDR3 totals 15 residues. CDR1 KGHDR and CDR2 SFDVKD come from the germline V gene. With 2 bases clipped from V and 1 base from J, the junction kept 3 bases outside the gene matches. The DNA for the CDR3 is TGTGCCACCAGTGATTCCCGACAGGGGAACACTGAAGCTTTCCTT. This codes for CATSDSRQGNTEAFL.

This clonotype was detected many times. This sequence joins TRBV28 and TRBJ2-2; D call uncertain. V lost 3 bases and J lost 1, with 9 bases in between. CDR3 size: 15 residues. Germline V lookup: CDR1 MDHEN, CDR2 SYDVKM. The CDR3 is CASSFVPRNTGELFF. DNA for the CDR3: TGTGCCAGCAGTTTCGTTCCCAGGAACACCGGGGAGCTGTTTTTT.

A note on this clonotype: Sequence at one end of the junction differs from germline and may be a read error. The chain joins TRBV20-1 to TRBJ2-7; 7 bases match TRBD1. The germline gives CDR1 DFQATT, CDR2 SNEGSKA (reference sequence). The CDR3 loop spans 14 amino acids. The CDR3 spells CSASGQANSYGQYF. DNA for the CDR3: TGCAGTGCTAGCGGACAGGCAAACTCCTACGGGCAGTACTTC.

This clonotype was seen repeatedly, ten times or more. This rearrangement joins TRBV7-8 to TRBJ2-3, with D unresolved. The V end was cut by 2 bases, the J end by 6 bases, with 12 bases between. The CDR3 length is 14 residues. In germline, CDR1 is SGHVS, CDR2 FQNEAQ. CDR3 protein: CASSLPGRRDTQYF. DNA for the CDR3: TGTGCCAGCAGCTTACCCGGGCGCAGGGATACGCAGTATTTT.

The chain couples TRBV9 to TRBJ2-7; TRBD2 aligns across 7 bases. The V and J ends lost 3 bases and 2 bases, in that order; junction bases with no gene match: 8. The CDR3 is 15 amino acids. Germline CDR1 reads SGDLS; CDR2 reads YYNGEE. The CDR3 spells CASSGGGTSTYEQYF. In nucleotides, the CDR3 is TGTGCCAGCAGCGGGGGGGGAACTTCTACCTACGAGCAGTACTTC. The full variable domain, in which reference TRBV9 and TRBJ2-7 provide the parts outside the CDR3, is DSGVTQTPKHLITATGQRVTLRCSPRSGDLSVYWYQQSLDQGLQFLIQYYNGEERAKGNILERFSAQQFPDLHSELNLSSLELGDSALYFCASSGGGTSTYEQYFGPGTRLTVT.

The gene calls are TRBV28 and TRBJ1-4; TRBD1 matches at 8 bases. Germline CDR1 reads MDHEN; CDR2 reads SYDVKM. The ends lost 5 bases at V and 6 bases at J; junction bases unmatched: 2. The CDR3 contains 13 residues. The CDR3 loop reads CASSQGAHEKLFF. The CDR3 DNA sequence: TGTGCCAGCAGTCAGGGGGCGCATGAAAAACTGTTTTTT.

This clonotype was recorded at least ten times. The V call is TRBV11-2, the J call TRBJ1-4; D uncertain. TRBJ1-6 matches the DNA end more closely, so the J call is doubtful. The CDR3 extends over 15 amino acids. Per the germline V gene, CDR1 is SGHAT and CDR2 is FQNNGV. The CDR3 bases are TGTGCCAGCAGCTTAGAGGCCAGAGGGAATTCACCCCTCCACTTT. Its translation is CASSLEARGNSPLHF.